This T cell receptor beta chain originates from a study of blood T cell repertoires in COVID-19. Study information: Acute-phase and convalescent COVID-19 samples originated in the United States, Italy and Spain. T cells, B-cell-depleted T cells, or PBMCs supplied cDNA or gDNA.

From germline, CDR1 is SEHNR and CDR2 FQNEAQ (reference sequence). The ends lost 5 bases at V and 7 bases at J; junction bases unmatched: 8. The CDR3 contains 15 residues. In the original analysis: It was from reference gene primer amplification that nucleated cell counts were estimated. The table came from immunoSEQ multiplex PCR; TCRdb's copy has only in-frame clones and leaves some out. That table furnishes V, J and clone size, whereas the DNA furnished D and trimming. This sample has 250,000 to 350,000 clones; roughly 90% occur once, and the top ten carry about 8.6%. This chain connects TRBV7-9 to TRBJ1-6; TRBD1 matches 7 bases. Sequencing input: peripheral blood. The receptor comes from a man aged 18 to 30 with active or convalescent COVID-19. CDR3 sequence reads: CASSPSDRSNSPLHF. CDR3 nucleotides: TGTGCCAGCAGCCCCTCGGACAGGAGCAATTCACCCCTCCACTTT.